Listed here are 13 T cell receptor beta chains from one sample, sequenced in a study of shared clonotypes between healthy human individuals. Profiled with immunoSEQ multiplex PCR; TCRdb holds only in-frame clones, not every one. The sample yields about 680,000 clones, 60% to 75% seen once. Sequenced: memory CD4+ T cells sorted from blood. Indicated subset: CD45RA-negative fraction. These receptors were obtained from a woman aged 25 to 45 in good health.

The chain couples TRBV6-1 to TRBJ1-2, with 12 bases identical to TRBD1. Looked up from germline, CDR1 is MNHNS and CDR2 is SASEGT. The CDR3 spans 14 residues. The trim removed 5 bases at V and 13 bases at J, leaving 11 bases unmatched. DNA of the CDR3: TGTGCCAGCAGTTCCCTAGGGGGACAGGGGGCGATCACCTTC. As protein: CASSSLGGQGAITF.

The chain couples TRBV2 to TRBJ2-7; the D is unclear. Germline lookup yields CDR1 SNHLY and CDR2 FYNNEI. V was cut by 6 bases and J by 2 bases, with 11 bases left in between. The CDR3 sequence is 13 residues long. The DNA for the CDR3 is TGTGCCAGCAGGGCGGACGGAGCCTACGAGCAGTACTTC. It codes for CASRADGAYEQYF.

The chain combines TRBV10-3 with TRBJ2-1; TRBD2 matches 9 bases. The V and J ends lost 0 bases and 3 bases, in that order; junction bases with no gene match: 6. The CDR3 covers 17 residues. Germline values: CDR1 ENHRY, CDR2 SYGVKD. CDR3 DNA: TGTGCCATCAGTGAGTCTAAGGCTAGCGGGGACTACAATGAGCAGTTCTTC. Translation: CAISESKASGDYNEQFF.

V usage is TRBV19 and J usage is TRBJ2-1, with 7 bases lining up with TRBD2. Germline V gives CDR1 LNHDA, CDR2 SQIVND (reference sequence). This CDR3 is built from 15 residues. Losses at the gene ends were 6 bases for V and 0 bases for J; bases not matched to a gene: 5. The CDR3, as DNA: TGTGCCAGTAGGAGGCGGGAGTCCTCCTACAATGAGCAGTTCTTC. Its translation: CASRRRESSYNEQFF.

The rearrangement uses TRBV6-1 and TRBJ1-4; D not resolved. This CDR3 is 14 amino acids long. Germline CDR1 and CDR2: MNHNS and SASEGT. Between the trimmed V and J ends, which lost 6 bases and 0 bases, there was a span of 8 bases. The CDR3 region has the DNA TGTGCCAGCAGGGCAGTCGCAACTAATGAAAAACTGTTTTTT. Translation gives CASRAVATNEKLFF.

CDR3 sequence reads: CAWSVTFLPDTQYF. The CDR3 region has the DNA TGTGCCTGGAGTGTTACATTCCTCCCAGATACGCAGTATTTT. The chain combines TRBV30 with TRBJ2-3, with D uncertain. Germline-derived CDR1 and CDR2 are GTSNPN and SVGIG (reference sequence). The CDR3 contains 14 residues. The germline V and J ends were trimmed by 0 bases and 4 bases, with 11 bases remaining between them.

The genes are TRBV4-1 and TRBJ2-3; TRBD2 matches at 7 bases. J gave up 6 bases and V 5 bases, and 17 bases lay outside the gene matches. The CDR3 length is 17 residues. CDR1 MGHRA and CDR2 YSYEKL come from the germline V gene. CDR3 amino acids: CASSGDDKAGARDTQYF. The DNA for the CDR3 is TGCGCCAGCAGCGGGGATGATAAGGCGGGAGCTCGGGATACGCAGTATTTT.

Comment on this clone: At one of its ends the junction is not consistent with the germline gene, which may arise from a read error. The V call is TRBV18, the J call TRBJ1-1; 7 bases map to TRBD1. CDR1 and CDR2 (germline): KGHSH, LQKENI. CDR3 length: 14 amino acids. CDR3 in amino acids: CASSPSGGITEAFF. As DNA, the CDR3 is TGTGCCAGCTCACCTTCAGGGGGTATCACTGAAGCCTTCTTT.

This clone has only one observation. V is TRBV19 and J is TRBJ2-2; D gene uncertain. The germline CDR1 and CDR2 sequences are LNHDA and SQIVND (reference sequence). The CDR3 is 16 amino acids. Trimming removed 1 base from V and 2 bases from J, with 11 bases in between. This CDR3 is CASSIVSPSNTGELFF. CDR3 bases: TGTGCCAGTAGTATAGTAAGTCCCAGCAACACCGGGGAGCTGTTTTTT. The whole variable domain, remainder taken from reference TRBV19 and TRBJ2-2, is DGGITQSPKYLFRKEGQNVTLSCEQNLNHDAMYWYRQDPGQGLRLIYYSQIVNDFQKGDIAEGYSVSREKKESFPLTVTSAQKNPTAFYLCASSIVSPSNTGELFFGEGSRLTVL.

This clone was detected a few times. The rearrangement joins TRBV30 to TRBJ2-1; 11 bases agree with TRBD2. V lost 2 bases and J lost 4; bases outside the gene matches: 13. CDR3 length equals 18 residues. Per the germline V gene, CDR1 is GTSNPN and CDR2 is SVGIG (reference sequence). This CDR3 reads CAWSSPSGRRSRYNEQFF. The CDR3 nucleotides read TGTGCCTGGAGTTCCCCTAGCGGGAGGCGTTCCAGATACAATGAGCAGTTCTTC.

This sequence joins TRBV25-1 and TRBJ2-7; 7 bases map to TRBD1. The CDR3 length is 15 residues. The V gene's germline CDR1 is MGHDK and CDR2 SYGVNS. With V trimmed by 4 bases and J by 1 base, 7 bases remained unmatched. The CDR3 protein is CASSVTGNGSYEQYF. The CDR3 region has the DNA TGTGCCAGCAGTGTGACAGGGAATGGATCCTACGAGCAGTACTTC.

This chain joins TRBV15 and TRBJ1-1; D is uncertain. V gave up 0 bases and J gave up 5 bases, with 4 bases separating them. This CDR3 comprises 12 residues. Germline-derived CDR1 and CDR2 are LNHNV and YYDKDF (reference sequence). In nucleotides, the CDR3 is TGTGCCACCAGCAGAGAGGGGACTGAAGCTTTCTTT. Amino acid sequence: CATSREGTEAFF.

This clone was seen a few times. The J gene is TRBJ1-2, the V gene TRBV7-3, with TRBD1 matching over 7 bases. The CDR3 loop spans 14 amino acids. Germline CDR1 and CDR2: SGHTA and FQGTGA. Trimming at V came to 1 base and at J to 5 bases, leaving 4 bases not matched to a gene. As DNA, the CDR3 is TGTGCCAGCAGCTTAAAAGGGGGCGCATATGGCTACACCTTC. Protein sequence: CASSLKGGAYGYTF.